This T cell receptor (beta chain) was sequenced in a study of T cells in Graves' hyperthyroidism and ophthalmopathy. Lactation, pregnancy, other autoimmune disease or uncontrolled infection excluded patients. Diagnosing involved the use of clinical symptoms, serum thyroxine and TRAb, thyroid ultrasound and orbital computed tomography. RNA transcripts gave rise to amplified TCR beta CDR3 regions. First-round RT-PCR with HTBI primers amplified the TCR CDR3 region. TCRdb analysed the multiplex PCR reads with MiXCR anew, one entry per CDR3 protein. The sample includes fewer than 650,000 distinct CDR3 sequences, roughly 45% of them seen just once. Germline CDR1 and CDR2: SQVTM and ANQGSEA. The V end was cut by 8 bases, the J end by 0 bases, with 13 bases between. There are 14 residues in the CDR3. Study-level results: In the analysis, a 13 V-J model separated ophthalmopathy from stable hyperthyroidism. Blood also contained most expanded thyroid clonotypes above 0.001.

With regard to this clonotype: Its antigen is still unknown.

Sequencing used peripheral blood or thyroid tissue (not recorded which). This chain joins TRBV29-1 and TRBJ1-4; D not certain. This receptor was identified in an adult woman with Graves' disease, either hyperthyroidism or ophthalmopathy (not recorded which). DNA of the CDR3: TGCAGCTTGGTTGTGGGCTCAACTAATGAAAAACTGTTTTTT. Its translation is CSLVVGSTNEKLFF. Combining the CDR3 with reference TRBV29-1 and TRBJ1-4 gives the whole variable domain SAVISQKPSRDICQRGTSLTIQCQVDSQVTMMFWYRQQPGQSLTLIATANQGSEATYESGFVIDKFPISRPNLTFSTLTVSNMSPEDSSIYLCSLVVGSTNEKLFFGSGTQLSVL.